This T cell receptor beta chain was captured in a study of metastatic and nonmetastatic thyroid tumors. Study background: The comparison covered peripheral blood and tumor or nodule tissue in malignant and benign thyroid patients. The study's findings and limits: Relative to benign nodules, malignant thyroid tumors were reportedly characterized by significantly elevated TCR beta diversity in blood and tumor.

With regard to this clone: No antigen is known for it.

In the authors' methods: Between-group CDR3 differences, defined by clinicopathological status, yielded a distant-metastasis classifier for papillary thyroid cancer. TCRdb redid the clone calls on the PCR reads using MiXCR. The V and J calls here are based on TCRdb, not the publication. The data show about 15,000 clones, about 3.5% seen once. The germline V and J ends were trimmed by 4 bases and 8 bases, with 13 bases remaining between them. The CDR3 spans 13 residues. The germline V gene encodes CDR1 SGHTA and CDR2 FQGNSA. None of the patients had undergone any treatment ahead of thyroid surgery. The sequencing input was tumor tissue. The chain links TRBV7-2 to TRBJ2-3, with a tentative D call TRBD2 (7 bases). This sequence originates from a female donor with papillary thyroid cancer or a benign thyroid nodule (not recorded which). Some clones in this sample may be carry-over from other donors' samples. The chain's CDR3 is CASSSKGGGTQYF. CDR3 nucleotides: TGTGCCAGCAGCTCTAAGGGGGGGGGTACGCAGTATTTT.